This T cell receptor (beta chain) was identified in a study of shared clonotypes between healthy human individuals. The study, taken as a whole, reports: Larger richness was generally estimated for naive than memory subsets. Investigators expected sequencing depth to affect clonotype sharing among donors.

The CDR3 is made up of 17 amino acids. J gave up 1 base and V 3 bases, and 6 bases lay outside the gene matches. Germline CDR1 reads SGDLS; CDR2 reads YYNGEE. Method: immunoSEQ multiplex PCR; TCRdb's copy keeps in-frame clones and lacks some. The sample contains about 580,000 clones, roughly 98% of which appear only once. CD8 cells regarded as naive lacked CD45RO, were positively chosen for CCR7, and omitted terminally differentiated effector memory CD45RA+ cells. With respect to this clone: Its antigen remains unidentified.

V is TRBV9 and J is TRBJ2-1, with 11 bases fitting TRBD2. The source of this sequence is a man younger than 45 in good health. Sequences were obtained from naive CD8+ T cells sorted from blood. The CDR3 DNA is TGTGCCAGCAGCGCCAGACTAGCGGGGCTGTCCTACAATGAGCAGTTCTTC. Protein: CASSARLAGLSYNEQFF.